This entry lists 2 T cell receptor beta chains sequenced from one sample in a study of cytomegalovirus exposure and HLA in healthy donors. The PCR employed 60 Vbeta primers together with 13 Jbeta primers. TCRdb keeps only in-frame clones here, not all; method: immunoSEQ multiplex PCR. The sample has about 300,000 clones; more than 80% are singletons. Material for sequencing was PBMCs. The origin of the receptors is a man in his forties in good health and CMV-seropositive.

As for this clone: The sample has other DNA sequences that encode this CDR3 too. The CDR3 spells CASSPRGQETQYF. CDR3 nucleotides: TGTGCCAGTAGTCCCAGGGGCCAAGAGACCCAGTACTTC. The chain recombines TRBV19 with TRBJ2-5; TRBD1 is a possible D gene (6 bases). The germline CDR1 and CDR2 sequences are LNHDA and SQIVND (reference sequence). This CDR3 has 13 residues. V was shortened by 5 bases and J by 1 base, with 8 bases between the two germline ends.

The CDR3 protein is CASSTDSKYGYTF. The CDR3 DNA follows: TGTGCCAGTAGTACCGACAGCAAATATGGCTACACCTTC. This chain joins TRBV19 and TRBJ1-2; tentative D call: TRBD1 (5 bases). The CDR3 covers 13 residues. The germline CDR1 and CDR2 sequences are LNHDA and SQIVND (reference sequence). V dropped 4 bases and J dropped 5 bases, with 11 bases sitting between them.